These 3 T cell receptor beta chains originate from one sample sequenced in a study of T-cell reconstitution after alpha-beta-depleted transplantation in children. The TCRbeta library was prepared with unique molecular identifiers. TCRdb recomputed calls from the PCR reads with MiXCR, one row per CDR3 protein. The table lists 200,000 to 250,000 distinct CDR3 sequences, 7.5% to 9.5% of them singletons. Sequencing used PBMCs, mostly from graft donor cells, obtained 180 days after TCRalphabeta/CD19-depleted stem cell transplant. Every receptor here comes from a male patient between 5 and 17 years old who had a stem cell transplant for acute lymphoblastic leukemia, so the T cells may come from the graft donor.

This clonotype showed up many times. DNA for the CDR3: TGTGCCAGCAGTTTTAGACAGGGCTACGAGCAGTACTTC. Its protein is CASSFRQGYEQYF. V usage is TRBV27 and J usage is TRBJ2-7; the match to TRBD1 covers 7 bases. The CDR3 contains 13 residues. Germline V CDR1 and CDR2: MNHEY, SMNVEV (reference sequence). The trim removed 3 bases at V and 3 bases at J, leaving 2 bases unmatched.

This clonotype came up many times. A read error may produce the germline difference seen at one junction end. This chain joins TRBV27 and TRBJ2-2; 7 positions match TRBD1. The length of the CDR3 is 13 residues. Per the germline V gene, CDR1 is MNHEY and CDR2 is SMNVEV (reference sequence). The CDR3 loop reads CASSNRGTRELFF. DNA for the CDR3: TGTGCCAGCAGTAACAGGGGCACCCGGGAGCTGTTTTTT.

The sample holds many counts of this clonotype. J is TRBJ2-6 and V is TRBV7-3; unclear D gene. The CDR3 extends over 14 amino acids. Germline V gives CDR1 SGHTA, CDR2 FQGTGA. Trimming pared 5 bases from V and 0 bases from J, leaving 5 bases between. The CDR3 region has the DNA TGTGCCAGCAGCCCCGACTCTGGGGCCAACGTCCTGACTTTC. It specifies CASSPDSGANVLTF.